The sequence of this T cell receptor beta chain was determined in a study of blood T cell repertoires in COVID-19. Study-wide context: Samples taken during acute and convalescent COVID-19 were collected in the United States, Italy and Spain. From T cells, B-cell-depleted T cells, or PBMCs came the material, which was cDNA or gDNA.

CDR3 length: 14 amino acids. CDR1 is SNHLY, CDR2 FYNNEI, per germline. The V end was cut by 4 bases, the J end by 0 bases, with 6 bases between. This clone was recorded once. Original methodology: Amplified reference gene primers provided the basis for estimating nucleated cell counts. TCRdb's copy holds only in-frame clones and misses some; the assay was immunoSEQ multiplex PCR. V, J and clone size are taken as reported in that table, and D and trimming were inferred from the DNA itself. The table has roughly 240,000 clones, approximately 83% seen once. This clonotype was sampled from a woman aged 25 to 39 who had recovered from COVID-19. The chain carries TRBV2 and TRBJ1-4; no definite D call. Source material: peripheral blood. This CDR3 reads CASSGRATNEKLFF. For the CDR3, the DNA is TGTGCCAGCAGTGGGAGGGCAACTAATGAAAAACTGTTTTTT.